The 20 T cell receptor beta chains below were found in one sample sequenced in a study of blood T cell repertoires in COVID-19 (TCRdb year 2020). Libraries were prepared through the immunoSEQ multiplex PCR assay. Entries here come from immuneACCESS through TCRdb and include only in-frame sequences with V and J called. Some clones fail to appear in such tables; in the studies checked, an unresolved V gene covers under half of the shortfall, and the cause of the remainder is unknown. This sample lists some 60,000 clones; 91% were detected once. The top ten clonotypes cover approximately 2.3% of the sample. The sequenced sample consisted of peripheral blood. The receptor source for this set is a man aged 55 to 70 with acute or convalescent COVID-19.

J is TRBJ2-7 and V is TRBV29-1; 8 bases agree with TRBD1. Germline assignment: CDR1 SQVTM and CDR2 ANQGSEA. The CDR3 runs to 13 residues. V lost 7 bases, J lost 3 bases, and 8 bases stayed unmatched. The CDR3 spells CSAFRDRHYEQYF. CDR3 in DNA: TGCAGCGCATTCCGGGACAGGCACTACGAGCAGTACTTC.

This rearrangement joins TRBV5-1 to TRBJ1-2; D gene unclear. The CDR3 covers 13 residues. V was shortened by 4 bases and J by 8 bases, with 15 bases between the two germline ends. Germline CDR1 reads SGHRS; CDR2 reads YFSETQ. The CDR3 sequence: CASSDSADRGYTF. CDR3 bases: TGCGCCAGCAGCGACTCAGCAGATCGGGGCTACACCTTC.

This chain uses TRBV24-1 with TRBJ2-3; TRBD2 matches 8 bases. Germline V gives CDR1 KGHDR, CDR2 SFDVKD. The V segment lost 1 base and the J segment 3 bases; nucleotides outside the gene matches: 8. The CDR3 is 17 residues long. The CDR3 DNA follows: TGTGCCACCAGTGATTTTGGATCGGGAGGGCGTACAGATACGCAGTATTTT. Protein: CATSDFGSGGRTDTQYF.

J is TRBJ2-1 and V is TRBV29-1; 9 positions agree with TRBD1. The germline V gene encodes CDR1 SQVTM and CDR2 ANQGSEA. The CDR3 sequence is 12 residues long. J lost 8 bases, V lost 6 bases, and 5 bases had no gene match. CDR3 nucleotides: TGCAGCGTCGACAGGGGGGGCGATGAGCAGTTCTTC. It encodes CSVDRGGDEQFF.

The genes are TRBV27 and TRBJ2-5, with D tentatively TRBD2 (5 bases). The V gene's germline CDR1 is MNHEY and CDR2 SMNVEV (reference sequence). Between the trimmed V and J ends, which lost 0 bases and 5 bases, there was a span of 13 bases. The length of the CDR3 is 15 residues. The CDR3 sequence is CASSLSRTGKETQYF. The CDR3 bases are TGTGCCAGCAGTTTATCTCGTACCGGGAAGGAGACCCAGTACTTC.

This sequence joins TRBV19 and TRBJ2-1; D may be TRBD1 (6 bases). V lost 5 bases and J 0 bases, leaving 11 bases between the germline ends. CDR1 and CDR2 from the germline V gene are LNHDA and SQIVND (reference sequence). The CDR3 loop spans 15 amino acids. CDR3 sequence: CASSPRQDSYNEQFF. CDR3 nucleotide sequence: TGTGCCAGTAGTCCTAGACAGGACTCCTACAATGAGCAGTTCTTC.

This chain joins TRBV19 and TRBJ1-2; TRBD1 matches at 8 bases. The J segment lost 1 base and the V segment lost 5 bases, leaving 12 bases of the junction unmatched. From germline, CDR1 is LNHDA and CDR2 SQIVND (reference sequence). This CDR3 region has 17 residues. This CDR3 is CASSLTGGTGDNYGYTF. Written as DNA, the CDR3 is TGTGCCAGTAGTCTCACGGGCGGGACAGGTGATAACTATGGCTACACCTTC.

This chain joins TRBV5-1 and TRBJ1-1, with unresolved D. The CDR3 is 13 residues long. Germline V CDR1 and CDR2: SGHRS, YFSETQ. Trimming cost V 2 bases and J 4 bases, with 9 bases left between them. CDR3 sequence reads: CASSFGSATEAFF. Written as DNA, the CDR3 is TGCGCCAGCAGCTTCGGTTCTGCCACTGAAGCTTTCTTT.

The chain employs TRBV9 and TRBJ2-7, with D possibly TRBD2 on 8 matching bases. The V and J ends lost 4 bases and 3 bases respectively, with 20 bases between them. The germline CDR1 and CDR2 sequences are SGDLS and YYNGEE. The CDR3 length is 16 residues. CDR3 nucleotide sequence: TGTGCCAGCAGCCTGGGGTCGGGAGGGGGCGGCTACGAGCAGTACTTC. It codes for CASSLGSGGGGYEQYF.

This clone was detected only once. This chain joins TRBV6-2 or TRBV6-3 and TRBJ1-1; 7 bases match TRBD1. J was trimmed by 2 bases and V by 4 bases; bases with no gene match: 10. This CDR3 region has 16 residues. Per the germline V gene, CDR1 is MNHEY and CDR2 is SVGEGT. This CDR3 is CASSLPPGQRNTEAFF. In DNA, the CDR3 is TGTGCCAGCAGTTTACCACCGGGACAGCGAAACACTGAAGCTTTCTTT.

DNA for the CDR3: TGTGCCAGCAGCCAGGACAGGGGGCCTGAAAAACTGTTTTTT. Protein product: CASSQDRGPEKLFF. J is TRBJ1-4 and V is TRBV7-2; 11 bases fit TRBD1. There are 14 residues in the CDR3. V dropped 5 bases and J dropped 7; count of bases not matched to a gene: 3. The germline V gene has CDR1 SGHTA and CDR2 FQGNSA.

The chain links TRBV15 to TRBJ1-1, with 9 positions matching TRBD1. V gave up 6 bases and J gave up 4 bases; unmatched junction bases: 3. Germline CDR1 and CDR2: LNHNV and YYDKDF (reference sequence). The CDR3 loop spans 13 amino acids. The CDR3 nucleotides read TGTGCCACCAGTGGGACAGGGCTCACTGAAGCTTTCTTT. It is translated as CATSGTGLTEAFF.

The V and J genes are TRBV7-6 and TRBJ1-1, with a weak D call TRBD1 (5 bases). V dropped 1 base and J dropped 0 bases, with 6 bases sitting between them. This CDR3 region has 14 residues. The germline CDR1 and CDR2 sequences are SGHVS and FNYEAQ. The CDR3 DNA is TGTGCCAGCAGCTTAGGGGGGGTGAACACTGAAGCTTTCTTT. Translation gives CASSLGGVNTEAFF.

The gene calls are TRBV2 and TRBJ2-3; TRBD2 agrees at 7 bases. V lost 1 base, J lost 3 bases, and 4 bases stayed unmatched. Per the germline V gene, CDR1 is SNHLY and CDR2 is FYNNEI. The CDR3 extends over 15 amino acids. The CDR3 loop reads CASSEGLAETDTQYF. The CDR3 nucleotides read TGTGCCAGCAGTGAAGGGCTAGCGGAAACAGATACGCAGTATTTT.

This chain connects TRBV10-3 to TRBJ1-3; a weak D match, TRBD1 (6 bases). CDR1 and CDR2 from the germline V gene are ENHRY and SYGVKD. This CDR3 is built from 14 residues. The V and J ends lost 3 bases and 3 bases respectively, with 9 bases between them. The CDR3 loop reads CAISDGGYGNTIYF. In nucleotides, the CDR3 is TGTGCCATCAGTGATGGGGGCTATGGAAACACCATATATTTT.

CDR3 sequence (DNA): TGCGCCAGCAGCTTGGGGGTGACTAGCAACTACAATGAGCAGTTCTTC. This gives the protein CASSLGVTSNYNEQFF. The rearrangement joins TRBV5-1 to TRBJ2-1, with 7 bases lining up with TRBD2. Germline loops: CDR1 SGHRS, CDR2 YFSETQ. The V segment lost 0 bases and the J segment 3 bases; nucleotides outside the gene matches: 6. The CDR3 loop spans 16 amino acids. Drawing the rest from reference TRBV5-1 and TRBJ2-1, the complete variable domain is KAGVTQTPRYLIKTRGQQVTLSCSPISGHRSVSWYQQTPGQGLQFLFEYFSETQRNKGNFPGRFSGRQFSNSRSEMNVSTLELGDSALYLCASSLGVTSNYNEQFFGPGTRLTVL.

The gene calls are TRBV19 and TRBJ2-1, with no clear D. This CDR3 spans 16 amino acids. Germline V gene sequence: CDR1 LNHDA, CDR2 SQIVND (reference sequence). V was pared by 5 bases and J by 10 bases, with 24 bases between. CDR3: CASSVRLSSAGSEQFF. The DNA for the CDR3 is TGTGCCAGTAGTGTCCGTCTCAGCTCTGCAGGCAGCGAGCAGTTCTTC.

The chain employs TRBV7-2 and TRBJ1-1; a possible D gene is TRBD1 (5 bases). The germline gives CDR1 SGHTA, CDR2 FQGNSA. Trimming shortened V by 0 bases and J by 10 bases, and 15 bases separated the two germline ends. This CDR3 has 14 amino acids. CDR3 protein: CASSLAGGEDGAFF. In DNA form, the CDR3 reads TGTGCCAGCAGCTTAGCTGGGGGGGAGGATGGAGCTTTCTTT.

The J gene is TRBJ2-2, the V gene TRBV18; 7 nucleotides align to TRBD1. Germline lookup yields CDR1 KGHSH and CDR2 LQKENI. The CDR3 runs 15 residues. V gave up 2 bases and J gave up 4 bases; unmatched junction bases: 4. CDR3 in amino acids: CASSPTGEGTGELFF. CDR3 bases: TGTGCCAGCTCACCAACAGGGGAAGGCACCGGGGAGCTGTTTTTT.

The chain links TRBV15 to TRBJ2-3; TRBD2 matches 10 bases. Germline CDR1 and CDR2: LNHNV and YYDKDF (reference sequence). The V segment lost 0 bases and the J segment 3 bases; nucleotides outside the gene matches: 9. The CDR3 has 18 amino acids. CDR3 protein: CATSRDLSSGRGTDTQYF. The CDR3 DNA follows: TGTGCCACCAGCAGAGATCTGTCTAGCGGGAGAGGAACAGATACGCAGTATTTT.